This TCR beta chain was obtained from a study of blood T cell repertoires in COVID-19. Across the whole study: Sample material is recorded as cDNA or gDNA derived from T cells, B-cell-depleted T cells, or PBMCs.

The CDR3 has 16 residues. Germline CDR1 MGHRA, CDR2 YSYEKL. V lost 0 bases and J 2 bases, leaving 11 bases between the germline ends. Participants came from some 26 US areas, aged roughly 18 to 89 years. Cohort assignment relied on participant-reported clinical history. Symptom resolution, clearance, or two negative PCRs marked the recovered donors of Cohort 3. Profiled with immunoSEQ multiplex PCR; TCRdb holds only in-frame clones, not every one. Among some 150,000 clones, less than 90% were seen once, and the ten largest hold 3.5% to 5%. The clonotype comes from a woman in her forties or fifties who had recovered from COVID-19. Source material: PBMCs or T cells enriched from blood (not recorded which). The rearrangement links TRBV4-1 to TRBJ2-1, with D unclear. In DNA form, the CDR3 reads TGCGCCAGCAGCCAAGATATACGGGTAACCTACAATGAGCAGTTCTTC. Amino acid sequence: CASSQDIRVTYNEQFF.